The 23 T cell receptor beta chains below all came from one sample that was sequenced in a study of shared clonotypes between healthy human individuals. TCRdb's table, derived via immunoSEQ multiplex PCR, lists solely in-frame clones and lacks some. The sample yields 2 million to 2.5 million clones, almost 96% seen once. The sequencing sample was made of naive CD4+ T cells sorted from blood. Subset: CD45RA+ positively selected. All receptors come from a man between 18 and 35 years old in good health.

This clone was found once. The chain employs TRBV10-1 and TRBJ2-3; tentatively, D is TRBD2 (6 bases). The germline V gene encodes CDR1 WNHNN and CDR2 SYGVQD (reference sequence). V was pared by 4 bases and J by 3 bases, with 17 bases between. CDR3 length equals 16 residues. DNA of the CDR3: TGCGCCAGCAGTGGGTCCGCGGCGGGGAGGACAGATACGCAGTATTTT. It codes for CASSGSAAGRTDTQYF.

This chain links TRBV2 with TRBJ1-2; 8 bases match TRBD1. The CDR3 contains 14 residues. CDR1 SNHLY and CDR2 FYNNEI come from the germline V gene. J was trimmed by 7 bases and V by 6 bases; bases with no gene match: 10. CDR3 sequence reads: CASRRQGSAGGYTF. The CDR3 DNA reads as TGTGCCAGCAGACGACAGGGGTCAGCGGGTGGCTACACCTTC.

This chain connects TRBV7-2 to TRBJ1-2, with a tentative D call TRBD1 (5 bases). Per germline, CDR1 SGHTA and CDR2 FQGNSA. The CDR3 totals 15 residues. Trimming took off 3 bases at V and 3 bases at J, with 14 bases between the two ends. The CDR3 nucleotides are TGTGCCAGCAGCTTGCCCTCCAGGGCTTACTATGGCTACACCTTC. This gives the protein CASSLPSRAYYGYTF.

A single count supports this clone. An end of the junction does not agree with germline; a read error may underlie this. V is TRBV18 and J is TRBJ1-2; 8 bases fit TRBD1. Germline-derived CDR1 and CDR2 are KGHSH and LQKENI. This CDR3 spans 13 amino acids. In DNA form, the CDR3 reads TGTGCCAGCTCACCGATAGGACAGGGCGTTTGGGTCTTC. It codes for CASSPIGQGVWVF.

This chain joins TRBV30 and TRBJ1-3; D not certain. Germline V gives CDR1 GTSNPN, CDR2 SVGIG (reference sequence). The V and J ends lost 5 bases and 0 bases respectively, with 11 bases between them. The CDR3 extends over 14 amino acids. DNA for the CDR3: TGTGCCTGGGGCGAAGGCAGCTCTGGAAACACCATATATTTT. The encoded protein is CAWGEGSSGNTIYF.

The chain has TRBV5-1 and TRBJ2-5; D might be TRBD1 (6 bases). V was cut by 2 bases and J by 5 bases, with 16 bases left in between. CDR1 SGHRS and CDR2 YFSETQ come from the germline V gene. CDR3 length equals 15 residues. The CDR3: CASSLGTYQGETQYF. The DNA for the CDR3 is TGCGCCAGCAGCTTAGGGACATATCAGGGGGAGACCCAGTACTTC.

As concerns this clone: Other DNA sequences of this sample code for an identical CDR3. The CDR3 DNA follows: TGTGCCAGCTCACGAGTAAGGGACACTGAAGCTTTCTTT. This codes for CASSRVRDTEAFF. This chain links TRBV18 with TRBJ1-1; unclear D gene. The V gene lost 4 bases and the J gene lost 3 bases, with 9 bases spanning the gap. The CDR3 spans 13 residues. CDR1 and CDR2 (germline): KGHSH, LQKENI.

Here the CDR3 reads CASSEARVAGNTIYF. In DNA form, the CDR3 reads TGTGCCAGCAGTGAAGCGAGGGTAGCGGGAAACACCATATATTTT. This chain links TRBV6-1 with TRBJ1-3; the D is unclear. V shed 0 bases and J shed 4 bases, with 10 bases lying between them. This CDR3 region has 15 residues. Germline lookup yields CDR1 MNHNS and CDR2 SASEGT.

The rearrangement links TRBV5-8 to TRBJ2-7, with 10 positions matching TRBD1. Germline values: CDR1 SGHTS, CDR2 YDEGEE. This CDR3 contains 13 residues. J was trimmed by 10 bases and V by 4 bases; bases with no gene match: 8. In DNA form, the CDR3 reads TGTGCCAGCAGCCGGGACAGGGGATCGAAACAGTACTTC. This sequence encodes CASSRDRGSKQYF.

The gene calls are TRBV6-5 and TRBJ1-1; TRBD1 matches 7 bases. Germline trimming cut 8 bases from V and 8 bases from J; bases unmatched to any gene: 8. The CDR3 consists of 12 residues. Germline V CDR1 and CDR2: MNHEY, SVGAGI. CDR3 nucleotides: TGTGCCAGCGGGGACAGCGGCCGGGAAGCTTTCTTT. This encodes CASGDSGREAFF.

J is TRBJ2-7 and V is TRBV7-9, with a possible D match to TRBD1 (5 bases). V lost 5 bases, J lost 4 bases, and 12 bases lay in between. Per germline, CDR1 SEHNR and CDR2 FQNEAQ (reference sequence). CDR3 length: 13 residues. The CDR3 loop reads CASSPRQTYEQYF. Here the CDR3 DNA reads TGTGCCAGCAGCCCAAGACAGACTTACGAGCAGTACTTC. The full variable domain, rest sourced from reference TRBV7-9 and TRBJ2-7, is DTGVSQNPRHKITKRGQNVTFRCDPISEHNRLYWYRQTLGQGPEFLTYFQNEAQLEKSRLLSDRFSAERPKGSFSTLEIQRTEQGDSAMYLCASSPRQTYEQYFGPGTRLTVT.

The chain has TRBV7-2 and TRBJ1-2; the D is unclear. V was trimmed by 5 bases and J by 0 bases, leaving 10 bases between them. The CDR3 is 14 residues long. In germline, CDR1 is SGHTA, CDR2 FQGNSA. Here the CDR3 reads CASSPPASNYGYTF. CDR3 bases: TGTGCCAGCAGCCCACCGGCTTCTAACTATGGCTACACCTTC. Filled out from reference TRBV7-2 and TRBJ1-2, the complete variable domain reads GAGVSQSPSNKVTEKGKDVELRCDPISGHTALYWYRQSLGQGLEFLIYFQGNSAPDKSGLPSDRFSAERTGGSVSTLTIQRTQQEDSAVYLCASSPPASNYGYTFGSGTRLTVV.

The chain joins TRBV11-2 to TRBJ2-7; unclear D gene. V lost 0 bases and J 3 bases, leaving 15 bases between the germline ends. The germline V gene encodes CDR1 SGHAT and CDR2 FQNNGV. CDR3 length equals 16 residues. The CDR3 coding sequence is TGTGCCAGCAGCTTAGATCTCATCTGGGAAGACTACGAGCAGTACTTC. This codes for CASSLDLIWEDYEQYF.

This chain uses TRBV10-1 with TRBJ2-7; D unresolved. This CDR3 region has 13 residues. CDR1 and CDR2 from the germline V gene are WNHNN and SYGVQD (reference sequence). V was pared by 3 bases and J by 2 bases, with 8 bases between. The CDR3 spells CASSDPQTYEQYF. The DNA for the CDR3 is TGCGCCAGCAGTGACCCTCAGACCTACGAGCAGTACTTC.

The V and J genes are TRBV30 and TRBJ1-5, with no clear D. CDR3 size: 13 residues. V lost 4 bases to trimming and J lost 4 bases, with 11 bases between them. Per germline, CDR1 GTSNPN and CDR2 SVGIG (reference sequence). CDR3 DNA sequence: TGTGCCTGGAAAACGGGCTCTAATCAGCCCCAGCATTTT. Translating gives CAWKTGSNQPQHF.

On this clone itself: The identical CDR3 is also encoded by other nucleotide sequences in the sample. The chain couples TRBV11-2 to TRBJ2-2; D might be TRBD1 (5 bases). The germline V gene has CDR1 SGHAT and CDR2 FQNNGV. This CDR3 is 14 amino acids long. The V and J ends lost 5 bases and 1 base respectively, with 8 bases between them. In nucleotides, the CDR3 is TGTGCCAGCAGCCGCGGACAGAACACCGGGGAGCTGTTTTTT. It codes for CASSRGQNTGELFF.

The CDR3 DNA reads TGTGCCAGCAGTGACCCGGGGAGAGCCTACGAGCAGTACTTC. Translating gives CASSDPGRAYEQYF. V is TRBV6-6 and J is TRBJ2-7; maybe TRBD2 (5 bases). There are 14 residues in the CDR3. The germline CDR1 and CDR2 sequences are MNHNY and SVGAGI (reference sequence). Trimming took off 5 bases at V and 2 bases at J, with 13 bases between the two ends.

As for this clone: This sample also contains other DNA sequences that code for the same CDR3. CDR3 in DNA: TGTGCCAGCTCACCACGACAGGGGTCCTACGAGCAGTACTTC. It translates to CASSPRQGSYEQYF. The chain couples TRBV18 to TRBJ2-7; 8 nucleotides match TRBD1. The CDR3 has 14 residues. The germline CDR1 and CDR2 sequences are KGHSH and LQKENI. V was clipped by 1 base and J by 1 base; unmatched bases: 0. The whole variable domain, remainder taken from reference TRBV18 and TRBJ2-7, is NAGVMQNPRHLVRRRGQEARLRCSPMKGHSHVYWYRQLPEEGLKFMVYLQKENIIDESGMPKERFSAEFPKEGPSILRIQQVVRGDSAAYFCASSPRQGSYEQYFGPGTRLTVT.

This clone occurred once. V and J are TRBV6-1 and TRBJ1-2; weak D call: TRBD1 (6 bases). This CDR3 is 14 amino acids long. Trimming stripped 3 bases from V and 3 bases from J, with 11 bases between. CDR1 is MNHNS, CDR2 SASEGT, per germline. The CDR3 spells CASSDSRGHYGYTF. DNA for the CDR3: TGTGCCAGCAGTGATTCCAGGGGTCACTATGGCTACACCTTC.

This clone has a single count. This chain joins TRBV11-3 and TRBJ2-5, with D possibly being TRBD1 or TRBD2 (7 bases each). V was trimmed by 5 bases and J by 5 bases, leaving 12 bases between them. The germline V gene has CDR1 SGHNT and CDR2 YENEEA. The CDR3 has 13 residues. CDR3 DNA: TGTGCCAGCAGCCGACAGGGAGGGGAGACCCAGTACTTC. Translating it yields CASSRQGGETQYF.

This clone has only one observation. This chain connects TRBV9 to TRBJ2-1, with TRBD1 identical over 7 bases. CDR3 size: 15 residues. Germline V gives CDR1 SGDLS, CDR2 YYNGEE. Germline trimming cut 0 bases from V and 7 bases from J; bases unmatched to any gene: 7. The CDR3 region has the DNA TGTGCCAGCAGCGTAGGTAACAGGGGAGTAAATGAGCAGTTCTTC. Its translation: CASSVGNRGVNEQFF.

The chain couples TRBV2 to TRBJ2-2; D is perhaps TRBD1 (5 bases). The CDR3 spans 16 residues. V lost 5 bases and J 0 bases, leaving 13 bases between the germline ends. Per the germline V gene, CDR1 is SNHLY and CDR2 is FYNNEI. The CDR3 sequence is CASSLSGHANTGELFF. DNA for the CDR3: TGTGCCAGCAGTCTTTCCGGACACGCGAACACCGGGGAGCTGTTTTTT. Complete variable domain (other parts from reference TRBV2 and TRBJ2-2): EPEVTQTPSHQVTQMGQEVILRCVPISNHLYFYWYRQILGQKVEFLVSFYNNEISEKSEIFDDQFSVERPDGSNFTLKIRSTKLEDSAMYFCASSLSGHANTGELFFGEGSRLTVL.

As regards this clone: Other DNA sequences in the same sample also yield this CDR3. The V gene is TRBV18, the J gene TRBJ1-2, with TRBD1 as a possible D gene (5 bases). The germline V and J ends were trimmed by 0 bases and 8 bases, with 13 bases remaining between them. CDR3 length: 14 amino acids. Germline V gene data show CDR1 as KGHSH and CDR2 as LQKENI. The CDR3 protein is CASSPPGGSGGYTF. The CDR3 coding sequence is TGTGCCAGCTCACCACCCGGGGGAAGTGGAGGCTACACCTTC.